The present entry profiles one T cell receptor (beta chain) with its context. Trimming stripped 6 bases from V and 5 bases from J, with 17 bases between. Germline V gene data show CDR1 as MNHNS and CDR2 as SASEGT. CDR3 size: 15 residues. The protocol was immunoSEQ multiplex PCR, while the TCRdb copy is restricted to in-frame clones and leaves out a portion. Here the sample spans roughly 40,000 clones, about 70% being singletons. The data derive from a study of cytotoxic CD8 clonotypes in ibrutinib-treated CLL. This receptor was obtained from a human donor with chronic lymphocytic leukemia. This chain uses TRBV6-1 with TRBJ1-5; D may be TRBD1 (6 bases). The material sequenced was PBMCs, taken at disease progression, from a patient treated with ibrutinib. CDR3 nucleotide sequence: TGTGCCAGCAGCAGGACCGGGACAAAGGATCAGCCCCAGCATTTT. Translating it yields CASSRTGTKDQPQHF.